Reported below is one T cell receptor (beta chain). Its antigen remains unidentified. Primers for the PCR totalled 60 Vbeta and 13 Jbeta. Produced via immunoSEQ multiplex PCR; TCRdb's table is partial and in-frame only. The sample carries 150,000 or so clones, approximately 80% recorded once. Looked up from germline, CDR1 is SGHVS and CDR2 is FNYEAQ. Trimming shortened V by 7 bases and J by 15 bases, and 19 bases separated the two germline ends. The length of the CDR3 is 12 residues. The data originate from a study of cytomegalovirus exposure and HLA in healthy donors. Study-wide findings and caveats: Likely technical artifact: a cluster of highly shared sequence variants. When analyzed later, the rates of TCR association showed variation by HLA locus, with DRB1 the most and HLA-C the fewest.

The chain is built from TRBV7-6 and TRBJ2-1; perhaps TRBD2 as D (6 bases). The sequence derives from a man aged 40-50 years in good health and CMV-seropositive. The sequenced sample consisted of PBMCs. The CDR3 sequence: CASTERGLRGFF. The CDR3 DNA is TGTGCCAGCACCGAGAGGGGACTCAGAGGGTTCTTC.